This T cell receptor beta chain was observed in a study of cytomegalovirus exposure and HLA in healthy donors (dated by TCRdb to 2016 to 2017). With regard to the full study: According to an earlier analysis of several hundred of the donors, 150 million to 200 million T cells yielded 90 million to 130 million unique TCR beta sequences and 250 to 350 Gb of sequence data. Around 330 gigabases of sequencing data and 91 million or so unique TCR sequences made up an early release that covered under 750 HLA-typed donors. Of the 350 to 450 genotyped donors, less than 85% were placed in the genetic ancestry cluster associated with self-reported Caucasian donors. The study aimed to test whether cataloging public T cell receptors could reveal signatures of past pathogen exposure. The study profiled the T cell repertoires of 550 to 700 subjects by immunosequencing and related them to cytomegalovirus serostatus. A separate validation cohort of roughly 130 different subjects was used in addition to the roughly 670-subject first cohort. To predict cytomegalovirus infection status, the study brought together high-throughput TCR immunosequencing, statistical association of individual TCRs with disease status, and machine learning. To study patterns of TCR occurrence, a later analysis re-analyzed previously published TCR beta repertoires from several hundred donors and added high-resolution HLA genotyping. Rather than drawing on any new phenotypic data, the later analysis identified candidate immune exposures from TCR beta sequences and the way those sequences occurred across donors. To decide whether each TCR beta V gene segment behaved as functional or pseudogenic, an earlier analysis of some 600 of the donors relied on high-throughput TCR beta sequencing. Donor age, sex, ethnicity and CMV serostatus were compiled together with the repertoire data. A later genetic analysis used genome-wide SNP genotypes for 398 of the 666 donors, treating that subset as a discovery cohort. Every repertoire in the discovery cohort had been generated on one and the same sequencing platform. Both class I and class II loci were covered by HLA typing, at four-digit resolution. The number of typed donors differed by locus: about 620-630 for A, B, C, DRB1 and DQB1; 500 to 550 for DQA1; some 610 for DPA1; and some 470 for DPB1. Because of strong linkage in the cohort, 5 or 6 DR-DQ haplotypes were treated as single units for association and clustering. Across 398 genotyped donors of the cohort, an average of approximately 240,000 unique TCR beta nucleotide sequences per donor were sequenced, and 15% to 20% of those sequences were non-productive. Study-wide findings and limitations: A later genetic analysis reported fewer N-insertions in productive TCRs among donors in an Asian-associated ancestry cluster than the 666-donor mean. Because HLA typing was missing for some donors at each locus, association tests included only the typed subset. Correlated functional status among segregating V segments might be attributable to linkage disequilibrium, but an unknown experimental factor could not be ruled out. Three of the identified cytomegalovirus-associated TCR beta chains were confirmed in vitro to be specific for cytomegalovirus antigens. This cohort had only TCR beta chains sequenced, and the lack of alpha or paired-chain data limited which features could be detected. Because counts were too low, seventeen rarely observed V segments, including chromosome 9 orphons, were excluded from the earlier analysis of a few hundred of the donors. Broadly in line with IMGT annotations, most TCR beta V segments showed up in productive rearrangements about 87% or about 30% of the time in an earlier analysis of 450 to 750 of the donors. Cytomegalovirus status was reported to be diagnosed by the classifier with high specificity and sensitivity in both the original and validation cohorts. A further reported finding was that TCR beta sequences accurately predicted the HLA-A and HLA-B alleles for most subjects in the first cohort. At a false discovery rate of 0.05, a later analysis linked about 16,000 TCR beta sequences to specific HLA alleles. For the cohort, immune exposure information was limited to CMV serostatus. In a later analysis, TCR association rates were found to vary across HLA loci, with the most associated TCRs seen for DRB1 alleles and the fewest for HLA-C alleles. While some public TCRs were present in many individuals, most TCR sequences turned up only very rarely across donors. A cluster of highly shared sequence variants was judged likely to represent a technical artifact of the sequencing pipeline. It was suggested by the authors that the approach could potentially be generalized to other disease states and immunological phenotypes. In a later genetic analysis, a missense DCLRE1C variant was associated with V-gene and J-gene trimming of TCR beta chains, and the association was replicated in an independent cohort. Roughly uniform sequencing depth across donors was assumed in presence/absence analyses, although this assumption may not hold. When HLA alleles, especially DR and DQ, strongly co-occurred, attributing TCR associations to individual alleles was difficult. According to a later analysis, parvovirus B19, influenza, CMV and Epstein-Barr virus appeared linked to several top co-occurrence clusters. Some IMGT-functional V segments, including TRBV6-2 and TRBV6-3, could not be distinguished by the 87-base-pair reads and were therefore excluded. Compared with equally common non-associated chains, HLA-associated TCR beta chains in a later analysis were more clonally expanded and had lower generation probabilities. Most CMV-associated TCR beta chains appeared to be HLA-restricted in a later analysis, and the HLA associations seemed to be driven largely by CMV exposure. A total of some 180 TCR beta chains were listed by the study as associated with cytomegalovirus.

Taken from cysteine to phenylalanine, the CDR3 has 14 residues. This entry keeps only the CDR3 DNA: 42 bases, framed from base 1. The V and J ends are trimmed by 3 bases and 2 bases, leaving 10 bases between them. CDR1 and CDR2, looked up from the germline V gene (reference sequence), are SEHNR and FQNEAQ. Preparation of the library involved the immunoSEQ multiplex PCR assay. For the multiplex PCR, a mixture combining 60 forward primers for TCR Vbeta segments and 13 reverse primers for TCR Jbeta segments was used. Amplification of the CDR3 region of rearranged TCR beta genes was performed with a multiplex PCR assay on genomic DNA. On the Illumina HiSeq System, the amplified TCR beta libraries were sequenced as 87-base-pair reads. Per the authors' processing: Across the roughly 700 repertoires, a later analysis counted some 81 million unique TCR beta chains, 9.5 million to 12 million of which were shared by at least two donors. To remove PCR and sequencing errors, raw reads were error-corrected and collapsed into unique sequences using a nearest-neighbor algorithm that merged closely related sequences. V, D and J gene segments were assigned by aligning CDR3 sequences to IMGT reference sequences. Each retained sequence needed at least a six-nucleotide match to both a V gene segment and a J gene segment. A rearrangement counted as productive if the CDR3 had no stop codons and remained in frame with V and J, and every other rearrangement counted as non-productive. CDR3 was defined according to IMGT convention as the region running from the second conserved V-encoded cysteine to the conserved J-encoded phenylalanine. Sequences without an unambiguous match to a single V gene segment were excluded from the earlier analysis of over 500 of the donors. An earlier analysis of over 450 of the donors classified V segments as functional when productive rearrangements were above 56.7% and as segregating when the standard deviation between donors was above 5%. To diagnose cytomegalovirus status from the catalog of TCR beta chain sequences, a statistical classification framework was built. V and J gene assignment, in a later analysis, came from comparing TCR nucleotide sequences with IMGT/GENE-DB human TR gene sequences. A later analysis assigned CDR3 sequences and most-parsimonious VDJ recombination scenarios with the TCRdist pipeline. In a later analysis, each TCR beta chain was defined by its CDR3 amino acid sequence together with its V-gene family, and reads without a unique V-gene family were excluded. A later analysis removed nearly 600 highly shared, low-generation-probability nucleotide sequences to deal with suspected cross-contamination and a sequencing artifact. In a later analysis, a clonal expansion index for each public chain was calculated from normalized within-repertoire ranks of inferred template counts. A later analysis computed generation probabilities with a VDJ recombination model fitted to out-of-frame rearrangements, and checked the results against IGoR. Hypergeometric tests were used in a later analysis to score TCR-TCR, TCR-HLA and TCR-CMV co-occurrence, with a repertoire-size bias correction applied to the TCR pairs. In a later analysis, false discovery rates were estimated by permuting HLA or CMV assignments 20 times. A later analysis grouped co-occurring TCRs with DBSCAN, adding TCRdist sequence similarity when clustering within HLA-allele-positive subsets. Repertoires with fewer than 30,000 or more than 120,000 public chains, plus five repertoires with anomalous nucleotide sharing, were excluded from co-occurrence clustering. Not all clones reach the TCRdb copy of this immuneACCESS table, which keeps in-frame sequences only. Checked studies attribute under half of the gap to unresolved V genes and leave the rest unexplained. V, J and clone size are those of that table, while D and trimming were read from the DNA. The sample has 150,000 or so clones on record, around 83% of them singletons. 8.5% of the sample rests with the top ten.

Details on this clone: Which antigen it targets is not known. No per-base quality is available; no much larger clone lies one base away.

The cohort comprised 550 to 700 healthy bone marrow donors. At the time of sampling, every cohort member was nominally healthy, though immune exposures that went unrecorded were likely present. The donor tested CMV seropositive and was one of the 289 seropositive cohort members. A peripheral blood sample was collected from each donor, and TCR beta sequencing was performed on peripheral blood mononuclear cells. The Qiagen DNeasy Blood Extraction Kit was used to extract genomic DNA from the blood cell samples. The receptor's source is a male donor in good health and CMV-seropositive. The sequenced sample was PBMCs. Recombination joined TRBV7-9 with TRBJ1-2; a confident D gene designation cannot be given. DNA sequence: TGTGCCAGCAGCTTTAGTCAGGAAAACTATGGCTACACCTTC. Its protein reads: CASSFSQENYGYTF. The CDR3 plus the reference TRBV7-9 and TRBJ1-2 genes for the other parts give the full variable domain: DTGVSQNPRHKITKRGQNVTFRCDPISEHNRLYWYRQTLGQGPEFLTYFQNEAQLEKSRLLSDRFSAERPKGSFSTLEIQRTEQGDSAMYLCASSFSQENYGYTFGSGTRLTVV.